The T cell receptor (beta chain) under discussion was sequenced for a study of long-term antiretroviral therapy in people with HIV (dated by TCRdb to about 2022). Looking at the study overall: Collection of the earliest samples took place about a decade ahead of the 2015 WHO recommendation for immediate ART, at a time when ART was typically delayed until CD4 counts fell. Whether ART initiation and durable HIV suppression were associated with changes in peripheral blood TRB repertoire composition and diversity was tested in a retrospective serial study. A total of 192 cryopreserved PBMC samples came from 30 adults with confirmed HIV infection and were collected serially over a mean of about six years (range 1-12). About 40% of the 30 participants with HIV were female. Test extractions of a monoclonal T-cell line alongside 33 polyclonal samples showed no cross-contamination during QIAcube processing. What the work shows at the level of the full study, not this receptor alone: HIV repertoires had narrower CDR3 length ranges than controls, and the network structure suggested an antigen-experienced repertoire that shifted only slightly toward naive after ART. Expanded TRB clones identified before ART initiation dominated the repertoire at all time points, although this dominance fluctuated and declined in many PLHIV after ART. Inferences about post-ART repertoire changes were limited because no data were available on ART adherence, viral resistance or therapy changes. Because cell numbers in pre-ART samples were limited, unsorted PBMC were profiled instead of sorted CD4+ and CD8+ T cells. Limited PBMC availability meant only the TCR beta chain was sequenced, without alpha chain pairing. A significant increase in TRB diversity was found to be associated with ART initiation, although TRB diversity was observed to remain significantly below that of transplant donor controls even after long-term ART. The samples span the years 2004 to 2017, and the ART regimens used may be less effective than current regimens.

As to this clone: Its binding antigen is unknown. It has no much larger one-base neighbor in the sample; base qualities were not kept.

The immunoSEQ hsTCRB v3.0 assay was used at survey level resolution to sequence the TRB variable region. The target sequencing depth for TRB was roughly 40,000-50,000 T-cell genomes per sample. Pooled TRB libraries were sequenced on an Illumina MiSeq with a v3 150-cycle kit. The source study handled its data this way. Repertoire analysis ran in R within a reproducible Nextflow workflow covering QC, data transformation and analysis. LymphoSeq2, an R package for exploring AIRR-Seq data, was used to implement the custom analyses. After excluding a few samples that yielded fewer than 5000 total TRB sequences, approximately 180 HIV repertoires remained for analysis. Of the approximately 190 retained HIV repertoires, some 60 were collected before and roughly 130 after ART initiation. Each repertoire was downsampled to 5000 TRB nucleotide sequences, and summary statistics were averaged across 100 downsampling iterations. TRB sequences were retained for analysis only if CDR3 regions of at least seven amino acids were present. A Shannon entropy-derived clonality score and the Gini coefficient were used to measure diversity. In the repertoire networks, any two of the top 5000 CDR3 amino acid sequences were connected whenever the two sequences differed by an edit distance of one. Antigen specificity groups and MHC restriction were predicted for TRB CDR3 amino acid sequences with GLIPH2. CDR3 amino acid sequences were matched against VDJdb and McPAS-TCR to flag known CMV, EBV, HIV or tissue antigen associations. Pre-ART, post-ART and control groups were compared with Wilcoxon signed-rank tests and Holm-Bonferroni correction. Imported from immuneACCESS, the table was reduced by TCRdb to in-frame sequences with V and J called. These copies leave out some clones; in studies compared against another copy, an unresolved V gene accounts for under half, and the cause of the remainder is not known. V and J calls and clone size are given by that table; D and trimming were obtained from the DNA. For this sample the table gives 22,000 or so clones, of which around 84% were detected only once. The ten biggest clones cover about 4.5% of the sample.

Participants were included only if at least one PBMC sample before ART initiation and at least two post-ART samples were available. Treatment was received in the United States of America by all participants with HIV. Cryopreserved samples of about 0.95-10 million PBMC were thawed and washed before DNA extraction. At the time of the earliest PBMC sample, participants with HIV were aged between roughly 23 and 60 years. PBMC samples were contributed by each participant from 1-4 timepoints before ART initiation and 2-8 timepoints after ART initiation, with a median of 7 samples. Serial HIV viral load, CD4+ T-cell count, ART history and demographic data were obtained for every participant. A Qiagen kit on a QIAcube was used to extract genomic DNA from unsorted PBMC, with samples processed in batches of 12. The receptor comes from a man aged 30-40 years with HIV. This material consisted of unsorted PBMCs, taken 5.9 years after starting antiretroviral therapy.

The CDR3 amino acid sequence is: CASSLIGQGLVNEKLFF. At the DNA level, the sequence is TGTGCCAGCAGTTTGATTGGACAGGGGTTGGTTAATGAAAAACTGTTTTTT. The rearrangement combines TRBV28 with TRBJ1-4; a stretch of 9 junction bases matches TRBD1. CDR1 and CDR2 (MDHEN, SYDVKM) derive from the germline V gene. Relative to germline, V is missing 3 bases and J is missing 4 bases, with 9 bases of the junction outside any gene match. From the cysteine up to the phenylalanine, the CDR3 has a length of 17 residues. The sequence is cut down to CDR3 DNA, 51 bases in frame from base 1.